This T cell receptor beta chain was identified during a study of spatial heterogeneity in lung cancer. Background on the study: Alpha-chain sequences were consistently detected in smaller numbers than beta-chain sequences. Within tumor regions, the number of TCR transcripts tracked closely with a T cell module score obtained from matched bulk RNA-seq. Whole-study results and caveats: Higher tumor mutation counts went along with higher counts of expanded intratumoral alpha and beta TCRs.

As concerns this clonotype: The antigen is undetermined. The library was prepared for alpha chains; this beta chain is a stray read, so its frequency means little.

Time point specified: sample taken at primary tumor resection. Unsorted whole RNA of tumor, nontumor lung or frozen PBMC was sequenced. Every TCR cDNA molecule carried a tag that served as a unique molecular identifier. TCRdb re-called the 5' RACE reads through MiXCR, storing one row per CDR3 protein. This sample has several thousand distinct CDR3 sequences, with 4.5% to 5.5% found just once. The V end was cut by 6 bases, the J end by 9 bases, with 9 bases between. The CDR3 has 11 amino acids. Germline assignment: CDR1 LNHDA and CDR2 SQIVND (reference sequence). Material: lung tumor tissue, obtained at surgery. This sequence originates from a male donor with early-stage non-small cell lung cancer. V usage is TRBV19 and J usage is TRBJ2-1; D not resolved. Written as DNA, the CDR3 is TGTGCCAGTAGGATGGGCCCTGAGCAGTTCTTC. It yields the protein CASRMGPEQFF.